One TCR beta chain is described in this entry. No cognate antigen has been identified for it. No base qualities exist here, and no much larger clone lies one base off it. The data originate from a study of blood T cell repertoires in COVID-19 (dated by TCRdb to between 2020 and 2021). For the wider study: Samples from collaborators originated in the United States, Italy and Spain and spanned both the acute and convalescent phases of COVID-19. The repertoires were released in a freely available public database meant as a resource for research on the immune response to SARS-CoV-2. The samples were drawn from the first 160 participants of the ongoing ImmuneRACE study and from 1,254 subjects provided by 6 global collaborators. The material from the prospective study consisted of cDNA or gDNA derived from T cells, B-cell-depleted T cells, or PBMCs. Subjects who had been exposed to COVID-19, were actively infected with it, or had recovered from it provided the deeply sampled blood TCRbeta repertoires that made up the dataset. A de-identified subject ID, COVID-19 status, age in years and sex were almost always included in the sample metadata. Where available, HLA class I and class II types were obtained from metadata supplied by the sample provider rather than from assay-based typing.

The germline V gene supplies CDR1 ENHRY and CDR2 SYGVKD. Taken from cysteine to phenylalanine, the CDR3 has 19 residues. Only the CDR3 part of the read is kept: 57 bases, read in frame from the first base. Trimmed from V: 2 bases; trimmed from J: 1 base; junction bases lacking a gene match: 8. TCRbeta CDR3 regions were amplified from genomic DNA using the immunoSEQ Assay, a bias-controlled multiplex PCR. As for the authors' bioinformatics: The number of nucleated cells in each sample was estimated by amplification of reference gene primers within the assay. Sequence reads were collapsed and filtered to measure the absolute abundance of every unique TCRbeta CDR3 rearrangement. Productive Simpson clonality was computed per sample as the square root of Simpson's diversity index over productive rearrangements. In its TCRdb copy, this immuneACCESS table keeps in-frame sequences only and misses some clones. Where compared with another copy, unresolved V genes explain less than half of these, and the others have no known cause. Clone size and V and J calls were adopted from that table, with D and trimming inferred from the DNA. The sample table holds 150,000 to 200,000 clones, of which 88% were seen once. Together, the top ten hold about 4.2% of the sample.

Broader findings and caveats from the paper: The quantity of clinical and demographic metadata differed by source and by participant and was supplied without curation.

Whole blood was collected in K2EDTA tubes by collaborating institutions according to the institutions' own protocols. For TCRbeta analysis, collaborator samples were shipped as frozen whole blood, as isolated PBMCs, or as DNA extracted from either sample type. The TCR sequence derives from a human donor in a cohort sampled during active COVID-19. This chain joins TRBV10-3 to TRBJ2-1; 13 nucleotides in the junction match TRBD2. Sequenced material: peripheral blood. The nucleotides read TGTGCCATCAGTGAGAGATGGACTAGCGGGGGAAATTCCTACAATGAGCAGTTCTTC. Translated, this gives CAISERWTSGGNSYNEQFF.